These T cell receptor beta chains were read from a single sample in a study of T cells after yellow fever vaccination. TCRdb reanalysed the 5' RACE reads using MiXCR and keeps one entry per CDR3 protein. This table has hundreds of thousands of distinct CDR3 sequences, about 13% appearing once. Sequenced here: PBMCs, sampled on the day of the yellow fever booster vaccination. These receptors were taken from a man younger than 45 who received the YFV17D yellow fever vaccine. Both conserved end residues are part of each CDR3. The D gene is left open where the match is weak. A clone size is listed for some rows: how often the clone was seen (once, few, many), or a class if it is expanded.

D gene | clone size | J gene | V gene | CDR3 DNA | CDR3 protein
. | . | TRBJ1-4 | TRBV5-1 | TGCGCCAGCAGCTTGGAGGCCACGGGTGAAAAACTGTTTTTT | CASSLEATGEKLFF
. | . | TRBJ2-3 | TRBV9 | TGTGCCAGCAGCGTACAGGCGGGTAAGGGAGATACGCAGTATTTT | CASSVQAGKGDTQYF
TRBD2 | . | TRBJ2-1 | TRBV7-9 | TGTGCCAGCAGAATAGCGGGAAACTCCTACAATGAGCAGTTCTTC | CASRIAGNSYNEQFF
. | few | TRBJ2-1 | TRBV7-2 | TGTGCCAGCAGCTTATGGGGTGGCTCCTACAATGAGCAGTTCTTC | CASSLWGGSYNEQFF
. | many | TRBJ2-7 | TRBV6-1 | TGTGCCACGGCGCCGAGGGCACTTACTACCTACGAGCAGTACTTC | CATAPRALTTYEQYF
. | . | TRBJ2-7 | TRBV2 | TGTGCCAGCAGTGGCCAGGGTGTGGGAGAGCAGTACTTC | CASSGQGVGEQYF
TRBD2 | few | TRBJ2-7 | TRBV5-1 | TGCGCCAGCAGCAACCGGGGGGGCTACGAGCAGTACTTC | CASSNRGGYEQYF
. | . | TRBJ1-2 | TRBV29-1 | TGCAGCGTTGAGCTTAACGGAGACTATGGCTACACCTTC | CSVELNGDYGYTF
. | . | TRBJ2-5 | TRBV15 | TGTGCCACCAGCAGGTCCCGGGACGTCCAAGAGACCCAGTACTTC | CATSRSRDVQETQYF
. | few | TRBJ2-2 | TRBV6-2/TRBV6-3 | TGTGCCAGCAGCCGAACCTTCACCGGGGAGCTGTTTTTT | CASSRTFTGELFF
TRBD1 | few | TRBJ1-5 | TRBV6-1 | TGTGCCAGCAGGTCACAGGGGGCTAGCAATCAGCCCCAGCATTTT | CASRSQGASNQPQHF
. | . | TRBJ2-1 | TRBV7-7 | TGTGCTAGCAGCTTTAATCCGATCGAGGGAGATTACAATGAGCAGTTCTTC | CASSFNPIEGDYNEQFF
. | few | TRBJ2-4 | TRBV12-3/TRBV12-4 | TGTGCCAGCAGTTTAATGCTAGACAAAAACATTCAGTACTTC | CASSLMLDKNIQYF
. | . | TRBJ2-7 | TRBV20-1 | TGCAGTGCTAGTCCCTTAGGCCCCCTCTCCGGGTACGAGCAGTACTTC | CSASPLGPLSGYEQYF
TRBD1 | . | TRBJ2-7 | TRBV18 | TGTGCCAGCTCACTCTCGGTAGACAGGGTCGGGGAGCAGTACTTC | CASSLSVDRVGEQYF
. | many | TRBJ1-1 | TRBV10-1 | TGCGCCAGCAGAAAACAGCAGAACACTGAAGCTTTCTTT | CASRKQQNTEAFF
. | few | TRBJ2-5 | TRBV5-5 | TGTGCCAGCAGCTTGTTGGGGGTCCCTGAGGAGACCCAGTACTTC | CASSLLGVPEETQYF
. | . | TRBJ2-5 | TRBV2 | TGTGCCACAACCACACCACCCTACGAAGAGACCCAGTACTTC | CATTTPPYEETQYF
. | . | TRBJ2-5 | TRBV7-9 | TGTGCCAGCAGCTTAGCGTACAGGCCGGAGACCCAGTACTTC | CASSLAYRPETQYF
. | . | TRBJ1-4 | TRBV27 | TGTGCCAGCAGTTGGGGGAGGGGTGCTGAAGAACTGTTTTTT | CASSWGRGAEELFF
. | . | TRBJ2-5 | TRBV7-2 | TGTGCCAGCAGCACCAACCGGGAGACCCAGTACTTC | CASSTNRETQYF
. | . | TRBJ1-2 | TRBV7-9 | TGTGCCAGCAGCCTCGGCGACATCGGACACACCTTC | CASSLGDIGHTF
. | . | TRBJ2-7 | TRBV6-1 | TGTGCCAGCACCGCCGCCCTGGGCTCCTACGAGCAGTACTTC | CASTAALGSYEQYF
. | many | TRBJ2-3 | TRBV5-1 | TGCGCCAGCAGCGTAGGGCCTGGGGCAGATACGCAGTATTTT | CASSVGPGADTQYF
. | . | TRBJ1-6 | TRBV7-3 | TGTGCCAGCAGCTCCACAGACGAGTCACCCCTCCACTTT | CASSSTDESPLHF
TRBD1 | . | TRBJ2-3 | TRBV10-3 | TGTGCCACCGGGACAGCCGGTGCTAGCACAGATACGCAGTATTTT | CATGTAGASTDTQYF
TRBD1 | . | TRBJ1-5 | TRBV6-5 | TGTGCCAGCAGTCAGGGGGGGAACAATCAGCCCCAGCATTTT | CASSQGGNNQPQHF
TRBD2 | few | TRBJ2-3 | TRBV5-1 | TGCGCCAGCACAATTACGGCGGGAGAACGAGATACGCAGTATTTT | CASTITAGERDTQYF
. | many | TRBJ2-7 | TRBV18 | TGTGCCAGCTCACCACCCACAGGGACCTACGAGCAGTACTTC | CASSPPTGTYEQYF
TRBD1 | . | TRBJ2-1 | TRBV9 | TGTGCCAGCAGCGTAGTAGGGACAGGGTACGGCAATGAGCAGTTCTTC | CASSVVGTGYGNEQFF
. | . | TRBJ2-1 | TRBV7-6 | TGTGCCAGCATCCCTCATACTTCGACGACCTACAATGAGCAGTTCTTC | CASIPHTSTTYNEQFF
. | . | TRBJ1-2 | TRBV6-5 | TGTGCCAGCAGTTATTGGGGGAAAGCTAACTATGGCTACACCTTC | CASSYWGKANYGYTF
TRBD1 | . | TRBJ1-4 | TRBV6-5 | TGTGCCAGCAGTTACTCAGGACAGGGTGGTGAAAAACTGTTGTTT | CASSYSGQGGEKLLF
TRBD2 | few | TRBJ2-3 | TRBV29-1 | TGCAGCGTACCCCTAGCGGGAGGGCCCTCTTCCACGCAGTATTTT | CSVPLAGGPSSTQYF
TRBD2 | few | TRBJ2-5 | TRBV11-2 | TGTGCCAGCAGCTTAGTAGGCGGGAGGGGAGAGACCCAGTACTTC | CASSLVGGRGETQYF
TRBD1 | . | TRBJ1-1 | TRBV7-2 | TGTGCCAGCAGCTCCTTTGGCAGGGGGCCTACTGAAGCTTTCTTT | CASSSFGRGPTEAFF
. | few | TRBJ2-3 | TRBV29-1 | TGCAGCGTTGTAATTGTAGCGGCGAGCACAGATACGCAGTATTTT | CSVVIVAASTDTQYF
. | few | TRBJ1-2 | TRBV5-1 | TGCGCCACCGCGGGACATGAAGATGGCTACACCTTC | CATAGHEDGYTF
. | . | TRBJ2-7 | TRBV10-3 | TGTGCCATCAGGGAGGGACAGACCTACGAGCAGTACTTC | CAIREGQTYEQYF
. | few | TRBJ2-5 | TRBV11-2 | TGTGCCAGCAGCTTAGGGTTCCAACGGGAGACCCAGTACTTC | CASSLGFQRETQYF
. | . | TRBJ2-1 | TRBV20-1 | TGCAGTGCTAGAGGGATTGAGGCCGCGGGGGCAGTTCAGCAGTTCTTC | CSARGIEAAGAVQQFF
TRBD2 | few | TRBJ2-7 | TRBV27 | TGTGCCAGCAGAGGACTAGCGGGAAGCAACGAGCAGTACTTC | CASRGLAGSNEQYF
. | . | TRBJ2-5 | TRBV5-1 | TGCGCCAGCAGCCCACTAGTCGCAGAGACCCAGTACTTC | CASSPLVAETQYF
TRBD1 | . | TRBJ2-7 | TRBV5-6 | TGTGCCAGCAGCTTCGGCAGCGTGACAGGGGGTTACGAGCAGTACTTC | CASSFGSVTGGYEQYF
TRBD1 | . | TRBJ2-3 | TRBV7-6 | TGTGCCAGCAGCCGAGCAGGGGGCGCAGATACGCAGTATTTT | CASSRAGGADTQYF
TRBD2 | many | TRBJ2-3 | TRBV7-2 | TGTGCCAGCAGCTTAGCAGCGGGGGGGACAGATACGCAGTATTTT | CASSLAAGGTDTQYF